This TCR beta chain emerged from a study of OX40 agonist ivuxolimab in advanced cancers. TCRdb's table, derived via immunoSEQ multiplex PCR, lists solely in-frame clones and lacks some. The table shows about 62,000 clones, with around 80% occurring only once. Here the sequenced sample was CD4+ or CD8+ T cells sorted from blood, taken in a trial of the OX40 agonist ivuxolimab. This TCR was recovered from an adult with an advanced solid tumor such as melanoma, head and neck, liver or kidney cancer.

The CDR3 DNA sequence: TGTGCCAGCAGCCGACTGGAGCGGGGGGGCACAGATACGCAGTATTTT. Its protein product is CASSRLERGGTDTQYF. The rearrangement links TRBV11-1 to TRBJ2-3; 9 bases fit TRBD2. CDR1 and CDR2 (germline): SGHAT, FQDESV (reference sequence). The CDR3 sequence is 16 residues long. V shed 5 bases, J shed 1 base, and the junction held 7 bases outside the gene matches. Combining the CDR3 with reference TRBV11-1 and TRBJ2-3 gives the whole variable domain EAEVAQSPRYKITEKSQAVAFWCDPISGHATLYWYRQILGQGPELLVQFQDESVVDDSQLPKDRFSAERLKGVDSTLKIQPAELGDSAMYLCASSRLERGGTDTQYFGPGTRLTVL.